Below are 22 T cell receptor beta chains sequenced from a single sample in a study of beta chain features in type 1 diabetes. Isolated RNA was reverse transcribed in full, so expressed TCRB transcripts were sequenced. TCRdb's table, derived via immunoSEQ multiplex PCR, lists solely in-frame clones and lacks some. The sample yields 110,000 or so clones, almost 40% seen once. The sample was stem cell memory CD4+ T cells from blood. The receptor source for this set is a woman under 30 in good health.

The chain carries TRBV19 and TRBJ2-3; 8 nucleotides agree with TRBD2. This CDR3 has 14 residues. Germline assignment: CDR1 LNHDA and CDR2 SQIVND (reference sequence). The DNA of the CDR3 is TGTGCAACAAAGCGGGGGTCTAGCACAGATACGCAGTATTTT. This codes for CATKRGSSTDTQYF. The variable domain in full, completed from reference TRBV19 and TRBJ2-3, reads DGGITQSPKYLFRKEGQNVTLSCEQNLNHDAMYWYRQDPGQGLRLIYYSQIVNDFQKGDIAEGYSVSREKKESFPLTVTSAQKNPTAFYLCATKRGSSTDTQYFGPGTRLTVL.

The CDR3 DNA follows: TGTGCCAGCAGCGGCGGGACTAGCGTTATATACGAGCAGTACTTC. This encodes CASSGGTSVIYEQYF. The chain joins TRBV21-1 to TRBJ2-7; TRBD2, the table's D call, was not compared with the DNA. TRBV21-1 has pseudogene status. The CDR3 covers 15 residues.

This clone was recorded a few times. The V gene is TRBV7-9, the J gene TRBJ1-1; D is undetermined. This CDR3 has 14 amino acids. CDR1 and CDR2 from the germline V gene are SEHNR and FQNEAQ (reference sequence). The V end lost 1 base, the J end lost 3 bases, and 9 bases lay between the germline ends. The chain's CDR3 is CASSLVGSHTEAFF. The CDR3 bases are TGTGCCAGCAGCTTAGTTGGGAGTCACACTGAAGCTTTCTTT.

V is TRBV6-6 and J is TRBJ2-7; the D gene is possibly TRBD2 (5 bases). The CDR3 is 16 residues long. CDR1 MNHNY and CDR2 SVGAGI come from the germline V gene (reference sequence). Trimming cost V 5 bases and J 1 base, with 18 bases left between them. CDR3 sequence (DNA): TGTGCCAGCAGTCCTGGATCAGGACTGGGGTCCTACGAGCAGTACTTC. Amino acid sequence: CASSPGSGLGSYEQYF.

The rearrangement links TRBV7-8 to TRBJ2-3, with 11 bases matching TRBD2. This CDR3 region has 15 residues. V shed 5 bases, J shed 4 bases, and the junction held 5 bases outside the gene matches. The germline V gene encodes CDR1 SGHVS and CDR2 FQNEAQ. Here the CDR3 reads CASSPGLAVSDTQYF. The CDR3 DNA is TGTGCCAGCAGCCCGGGACTAGCGGTTTCAGATACGCAGTATTTT.

This clone was observed a handful of times. The rearrangement links TRBV7-9 to TRBJ2-1; D might be TRBD1 (7 bases). This CDR3 has 15 residues. Germline V gene sequence: CDR1 SEHNR, CDR2 FQNEAQ (reference sequence). Trimming removed 3 bases at V and 6 bases at J, with 15 bases between. The DNA for the CDR3 is TGTGCCAGCAGCTTCAGGGGGGCAGGGTCCAATGAGCAGTTCTTC. Translating gives CASSFRGAGSNEQFF.

The V call is TRBV11-2, the J call TRBJ2-1, with D possibly being TRBD1 (5 bases). Germline V lookup: CDR1 SGHAT, CDR2 FQNNGV. The V and J ends lost 1 base and 7 bases respectively, with 17 bases between them. This CDR3 has 16 amino acids. The chain's CDR3 is CASSLGVLKGKNEQFF. DNA for the CDR3: TGTGCCAGCAGCTTAGGGGTTCTTAAGGGGAAAAATGAGCAGTTCTTC.

In the case of this clone: One end of the junction is discordant with germline, which a read error may explain. The chain couples TRBV30 to TRBJ2-3; weak D call: TRBD2 (6 bases). Germline V gene data show CDR1 as GTSNPN and CDR2 as SVGIG (reference sequence). This CDR3 comprises 15 residues. CDR3 nucleotide sequence: TGTGTCTGGAGCGAACTAGCTTCTAACACAGATACGCAGTATTTT. Translating it yields CVWSELASNTDTQYF.

In this sample, this clone turned up a few times. Here the CDR3 DNA reads TGTGCCACCAGCAGTTATATCGCAGGGGGGCGGGAGCAGTACTTC. This encodes CATSSYIAGGREQYF. The chain has TRBV15 and TRBJ2-7, with a tentative D call TRBD1 (7 bases). Germline-derived CDR1 and CDR2 are LNHNV and YYDKDF (reference sequence). V shed 3 bases and J shed 7 bases, with 19 bases lying between them. The CDR3 length is 15 residues.

This clone is a singleton in its sample. The chain uses TRBV18 and TRBJ2-3, with a weak D call TRBD1 (5 bases). This CDR3 is 14 amino acids long. Trimming left V 0 bases short and J 1 base short, with 5 bases between. The germline V gene encodes CDR1 KGHSH and CDR2 LQKENI. The CDR3 protein is CASSPPRGTDTQYF. CDR3 coding DNA: TGTGCCAGCTCACCACCCAGGGGCACAGATACGCAGTATTTT.

The V gene is TRBV21-1, the J gene TRBJ2-3; the D call TRBD1 from the table was never checked on the DNA. TRBV21-1 is classified as a pseudogene. There are 14 residues in the CDR3. The DNA of the CDR3 is TGTGCCAGCAGCAAAGATGGGACACCGACTACGCAGTATTTT. Amino acids: CASSKDGTPTTQYF.

The chain joins TRBV6-5 to TRBJ2-1, with D possibly matching TRBD2 (5 bases). The germline V and J ends were trimmed by 7 bases and 6 bases, with 16 bases remaining between them. CDR1 is MNHEY, CDR2 SVGAGI, per germline. CDR3 length: 14 residues. The CDR3 DNA reads TGTGCCAGCACCTCCCCGCGAGGGCCCAATGAGCAGTTCTTC. The encoded protein is CASTSPRGPNEQFF.

The V and J genes are TRBV9 and TRBJ1-1; the D gene is possibly TRBD1 (6 bases). The CDR3 has 14 residues. Germline V gives CDR1 SGDLS, CDR2 YYNGEE. V dropped 5 bases and J dropped 1 base, with 12 bases sitting between them. The CDR3 DNA reads TGTGCCAGCAGTGAACAGGGTTGGAACACTGAAGCTTTCTTT. Amino acid sequence: CASSEQGWNTEAFF.

This chain joins TRBV5-1 and TRBJ1-1; 10 bases fit TRBD1. This CDR3 is 13 amino acids long. CDR1 is SGHRS and CDR2 is YFSETQ in the germline V gene. V lost 4 bases, J lost 4 bases, and 1 base stayed unmatched. CDR3 nucleotides: TGCGCCAGCAGCAGGACAGGGGGCACTGAAGCTTTCTTT. As protein: CASSRTGGTEAFF. Full variable domain (rest looked up from reference TRBV5-1 and TRBJ1-1): KAGVTQTPRYLIKTRGQQVTLSCSPISGHRSVSWYQQTPGQGLQFLFEYFSETQRNKGNFPGRFSGRQFSNSRSEMNVSTLELGDSALYLCASSRTGGTEAFFGQGTRLTVV.

This clone has only a few counts. V and J are TRBV7-9 and TRBJ1-2, with D unclear. The CDR3 runs to 15 residues. The V end was cut by 0 bases, the J end by 3 bases, with 11 bases between. Germline V CDR1 and CDR2: SEHNR, FQNEAQ (reference sequence). The DNA for the CDR3 is TGTGCCAGCAGCTTAGCGGCAGCGTCCTACTATGGCTACACCTTC. Translation: CASSLAAASYYGYTF.

This chain joins TRBV29-1 and TRBJ1-1, with D perhaps TRBD1 (5 bases). V was cut by 6 bases and J by 0 bases, with 23 bases left in between. The CDR3 extends over 17 amino acids. Germline CDR1 and CDR2: SQVTM and ANQGSEA. The CDR3 loop is CSVRKGTVLLMNTEAFF. For the CDR3, the DNA is TGCAGCGTCCGAAAAGGGACTGTGCTGCTCATGAACACTGAAGCTTTCTTT. The entire variable domain, with the rest obtained from reference TRBV29-1 and TRBJ1-1, is as follows: SAVISQKPSRDICQRGTSLTIQCQVDSQVTMMFWYRQQPGQSLTLIATANQGSEATYESGFVIDKFPISRPNLTFSTLTVSNMSPEDSSIYLCSVRKGTVLLMNTEAFFGQGTRLTVV.

Worth noting for this clone: An end of the junction does not agree with germline; a read error may underlie this. The rearrangement uses TRBV15 and TRBJ2-3, with D possibly TRBD1 on 6 matching bases. CDR1 and CDR2 (germline): LNHNV, YYDKDF (reference sequence). This CDR3 is built from 14 residues. The CDR3 loop is CATGRDQGLDTQYF. The CDR3 DNA reads TGTGCCACCGGCAGAGATCAGGGGTTAGATACGCAGTATTTT.

This clone was recorded a few times. This rearrangement joins TRBV7-9 to TRBJ1-1; no clear D. With 0 bases removed from V and 1 base from J, the gap between germline ends came to 6 bases. Germline V lookup: CDR1 SEHNR, CDR2 FQNEAQ (reference sequence). CDR3 length equals 14 residues. The CDR3 bases are TGTGCCAGCAGCTTAGCGAGCGGGAACACTGAAGCTTTCTTT. Encoded protein: CASSLASGNTEAFF.

This clone has just a few counts. The J gene is TRBJ1-1, the V gene TRBV7-2; no firm D call. V lost 1 base to trimming and J lost 1 base, with 10 bases between them. From germline, CDR1 is SGHTA and CDR2 FQGNSA. This CDR3 comprises 15 residues. The CDR3 coding sequence is TGTGCCAGCAGCTTAGAGAGCCTTAGGAACACTGAAGCTTTCTTT. This gives the protein CASSLESLRNTEAFF. Full variable domain (outside the CDR3, taken from reference TRBV7-2 and TRBJ1-1): GAGVSQSPSNKVTEKGKDVELRCDPISGHTALYWYRQSLGQGLEFLIYFQGNSAPDKSGLPSDRFSAERTGGSVSTLTIQRTQQEDSAVYLCASSLESLRNTEAFFGQGTRLTVV.

The chain employs TRBV28 and TRBJ2-7; 7 bases agree with TRBD1. The CDR3 consists of 14 residues. With 7 bases clipped from V and 1 base from J, the junction kept 7 bases outside the gene matches. Germline-derived CDR1 and CDR2 are MDHEN and SYDVKM. The CDR3 DNA reads TGTGCCAGCATCCCGGGGACAGCATCCTACGAGCAGTACTTC. Protein product: CASIPGTASYEQYF.

V gene TRBV27 combines with J gene TRBJ1-2; D possibly corresponds to TRBD1 (6 bases). In germline, CDR1 is MNHEY, CDR2 SMNVEV (reference sequence). This CDR3 is 15 amino acids long. The V end lost 4 bases, the J end lost 2 bases, and 14 bases lay between the germline ends. The CDR3 loop reads CASSYTQGTNYGYTF. The DNA of the CDR3 is TGTGCCAGCAGTTATACGCAGGGGACCAACTATGGCTACACCTTC.

The chain combines TRBV19 with TRBJ2-5; D is unclear. The CDR3 sequence is 15 residues long. CDR1 is LNHDA and CDR2 is SQIVND in the germline V gene (reference sequence). The ends were cut back, 3 bases at V and 5 bases at J, with 16 bases in the middle. This CDR3 is CASSIAGFEPETQYF. CDR3 DNA: TGTGCCAGTAGTATCGCCGGGTTTGAGCCTGAGACCCAGTACTTC.